This T cell receptor (beta chain) was sequenced in a study of T cell changes during pregnancy in multiple sclerosis. This CDR3 has 10 amino acids. Trimming shortened V by 8 bases and J by 6 bases, and 9 bases separated the two germline ends. The germline gives CDR1 DFQATT, CDR2 SNEGSKA (reference sequence). Using immunoSEQ multiplex PCR, the repertoire was profiled, and TCRdb retains in-frame clones only, with some absent. The sample includes under 40,000 clones, about 92% of them seen just once. This sample comprised peripheral blood, obtained in the third trimester of pregnancy. This TCR came from a female donor in good health, enrolled as a control in a pregnancy study. This rearrangement joins TRBV20-1 to TRBJ2-3; unclear D gene. This chain's CDR3 is CSTIEDTQYF. CDR3 nucleotides: TGCAGTACGATAGAGGATACGCAGTATTTT.